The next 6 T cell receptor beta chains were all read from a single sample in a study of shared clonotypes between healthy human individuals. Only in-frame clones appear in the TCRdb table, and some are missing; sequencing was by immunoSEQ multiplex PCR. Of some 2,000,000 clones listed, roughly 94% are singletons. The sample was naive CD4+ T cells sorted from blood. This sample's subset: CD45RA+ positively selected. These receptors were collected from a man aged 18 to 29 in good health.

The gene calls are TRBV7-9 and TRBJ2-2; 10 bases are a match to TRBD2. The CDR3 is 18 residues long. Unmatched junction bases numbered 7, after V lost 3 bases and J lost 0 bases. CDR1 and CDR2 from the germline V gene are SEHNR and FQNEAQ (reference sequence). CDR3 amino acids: CASSFQIGLAANTGELFF. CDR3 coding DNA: TGTGCCAGCAGCTTTCAAATTGGACTAGCGGCGAACACCGGGGAGCTGTTTTTT.

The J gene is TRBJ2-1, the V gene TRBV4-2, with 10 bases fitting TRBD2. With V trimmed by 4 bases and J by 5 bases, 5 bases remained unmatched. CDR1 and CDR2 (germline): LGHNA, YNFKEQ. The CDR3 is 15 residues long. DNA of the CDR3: TGTGCCAGCAGCCCCTCTAGCGGGAGAGACAATGAGCAGTTCTTC. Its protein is CASSPSSGRDNEQFF.

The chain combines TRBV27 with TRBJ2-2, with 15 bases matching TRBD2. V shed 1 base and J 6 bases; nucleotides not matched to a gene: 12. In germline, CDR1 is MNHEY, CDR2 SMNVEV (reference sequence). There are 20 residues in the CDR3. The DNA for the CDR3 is TGTGCCAGCAGTTTATTCGGCCTCATGGGACTAGCGGGAGGCCCCGGGGAGCTGTTTTTT. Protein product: CASSLFGLMGLAGGPGELFF.

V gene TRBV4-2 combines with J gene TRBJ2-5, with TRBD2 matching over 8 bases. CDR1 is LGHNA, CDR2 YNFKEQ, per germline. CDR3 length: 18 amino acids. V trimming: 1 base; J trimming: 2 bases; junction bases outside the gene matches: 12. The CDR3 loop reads CASSQGGSGGDKQETQYF. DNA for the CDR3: TGTGCCAGCAGCCAAGGAGGTTCGGGGGGGGACAAACAAGAGACCCAGTACTTC.

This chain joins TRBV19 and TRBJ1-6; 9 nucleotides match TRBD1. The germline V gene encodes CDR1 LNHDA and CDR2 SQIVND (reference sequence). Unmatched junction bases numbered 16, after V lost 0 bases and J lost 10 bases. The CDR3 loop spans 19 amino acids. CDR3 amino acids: CASSIDTPPGTGIRSPLHF. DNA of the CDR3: TGTGCCAGTAGTATAGATACCCCCCCCGGGACAGGGATTAGATCACCCCTCCACTTT.

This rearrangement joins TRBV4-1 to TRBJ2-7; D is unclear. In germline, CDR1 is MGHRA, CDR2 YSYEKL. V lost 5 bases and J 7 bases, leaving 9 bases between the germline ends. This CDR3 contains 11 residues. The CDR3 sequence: CASSGDWEQYF. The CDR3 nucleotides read TGCGCCAGCAGCGGTGATTGGGAGCAGTACTTC.